This record looks at one TCR beta chain sequence and its context. Its target is not known. This sample is part of a study of T cell responses to AZD1222 COVID-19 vaccine. General study findings and limits: Spike was spanned by vaccine-associated CD4 TCRs, with dominance at 160-218 and 743-854. Donor demographics were predominantly white British with a female majority; clonal diversity may be underestimated.

TCRdb's table, derived via immunoSEQ multiplex PCR, lists solely in-frame clones and lacks some. The sample gives 150,000 to 180,000 clones, 85% to 90% of which show up once; roughly 9.7% is in the top ten. The sequencing used peripheral blood, collected 28 days after the second AZD1222 dose. This clonotype originated in an adult who received the AZD1222 COVID-19 vaccine.

The CDR3 DNA reads TGTGCCGGAGGGGACATCTCCAGGGGGAGTTCACCCCTCCACTTT. This translates into CAGGDISRGSSPLHF. The chain couples TRBV2 to TRBJ1-6; 7 nucleotides align to TRBD1. V was pared by 11 bases and J by 9 bases, with 16 bases of the junction left unmatched. The length of the CDR3 is 15 residues. Germline V gene sequence: CDR1 SNHLY, CDR2 FYNNEI.